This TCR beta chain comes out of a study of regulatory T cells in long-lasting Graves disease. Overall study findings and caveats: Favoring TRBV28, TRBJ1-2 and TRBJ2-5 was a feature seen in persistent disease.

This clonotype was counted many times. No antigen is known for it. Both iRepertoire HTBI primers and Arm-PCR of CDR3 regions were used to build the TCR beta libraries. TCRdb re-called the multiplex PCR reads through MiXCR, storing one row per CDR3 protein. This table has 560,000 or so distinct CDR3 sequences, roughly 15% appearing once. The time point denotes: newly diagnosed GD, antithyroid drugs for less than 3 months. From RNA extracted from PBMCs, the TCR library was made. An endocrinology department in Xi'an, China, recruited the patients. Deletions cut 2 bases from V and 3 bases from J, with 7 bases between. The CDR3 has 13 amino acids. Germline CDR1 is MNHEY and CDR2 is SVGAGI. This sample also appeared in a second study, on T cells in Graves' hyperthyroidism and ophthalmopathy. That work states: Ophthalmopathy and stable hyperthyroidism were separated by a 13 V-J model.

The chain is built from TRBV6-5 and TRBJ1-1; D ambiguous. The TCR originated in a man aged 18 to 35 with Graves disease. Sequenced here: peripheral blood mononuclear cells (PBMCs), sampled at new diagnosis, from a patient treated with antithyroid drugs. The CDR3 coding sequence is TGTGCCAGCAGTTACGTAGCGGACACTGAAGCTTTCTTT. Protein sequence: CASSYVADTEAFF.